Listed here are 4 T cell receptor beta chains from one sample, sequenced in a study of CD8 T cells in ankylosing spondylitis. Each CDR3 protein gets one entry after TCRdb re-called the 5' RACE reads with MiXCR. The sample records under 300,000 distinct CDR3 sequences, around 7.8% being singletons. What was sequenced was blood, either unsorted or a sorted T cell fraction (not recorded which). The source of these receptors is a male donor with ankylosing spondylitis or in good health (not recorded which).

This clonotype was seen at least ten times. The V gene is TRBV19, the J gene TRBJ2-3; 7 bases line up with TRBD2. The junction had 23 bases not matched to a gene; V was cut back by 5 bases and J by 6 bases. The CDR3 extends over 19 amino acids. From germline, CDR1 is LNHDA and CDR2 SQIVND (reference sequence). The CDR3 loop is CASSPRGTTGFITEDTQYF. The CDR3 DNA reads TGTGCCAGTAGTCCCCGAGGGACTACGGGATTTATTACGGAGGATACGCAGTATTTT.

This clonotype was observed at least ten times. This sequence joins TRBV5-6 and TRBJ2-2; D not certain. Germline-derived CDR1 and CDR2 are SGHDT and YYEEEE. This CDR3 is built from 15 residues. Trimming pared 0 bases from V and 4 bases from J, leaving 10 bases between. This CDR3 reads CASSLVRKITGELFF. CDR3 sequence (DNA): TGTGCCAGCAGCTTGGTCCGAAAGATCACCGGGGAGCTGTTTTTT.

The sample holds many counts of this clonotype. The V call is TRBV20-1, the J call TRBJ2-1; no clear D. CDR1 is DFQATT and CDR2 is SNEGSKA in the germline V gene (reference sequence). The V end lost 0 bases, the J end lost 7 bases, and 7 bases lay between the germline ends. The CDR3 loop spans 12 amino acids. Here the CDR3 DNA reads TGCAGTGCTAGAGATGAAGGGAATGAGCAGTTCTTC. Encoded protein: CSARDEGNEQFF.

This clonotype occurred many times. The chain is built from TRBV5-6 and TRBJ1-1; a possible D gene is TRBD1 (5 bases). V shed 0 bases and J shed 1 base, with 10 bases lying between them. CDR1 and CDR2 from the germline V gene are SGHDT and YYEEEE. CDR3 length: 15 residues. CDR3 protein: CASSLEGLQNTEAFF. The DNA for the CDR3 is TGTGCCAGCAGCTTGGAGGGACTGCAGAACACTGAAGCTTTCTTT.